This T cell receptor (beta chain) emerged from a study of T cell clones after liver transplantation. Turning to the study itself: HCV positivity affected three of eight recipients; the rest lacked autoimmune or viral indications. Standard immunosuppression, with no induction, continued until 12-24 months after transplant.

Comments on this clone: Its antigen is as yet unknown.

Produced via immunoSEQ multiplex PCR; TCRdb's table is partial and in-frame only. This sample has 45,000 to 60,000 clones, with around 70% found just once. Findings and caveats of the study: A larger donor-reactive than third-party decline suggested partial antigen-specific deletion. In most of the 8 subjects, circulating graft-donor-reactive CD4 TCRbeta sequences fell significantly after transplant.

The source was CD4+ T cells from blood, collected at the approximately 15-month timepoint. The TCR sequence derives from a human patient who received a liver transplant. Certain T cells may be donor cells from the graft.

The CDR3 here is CASSLFPYEQYF. The CDR3 bases are TGTGCCAGCAGTTTATTCCCCTACGAGCAGTACTTC. This chain connects TRBV28 to TRBJ2-5; D is uncertain. The J call may be incorrect, as the DNA end agrees better with TRBJ2-7. The CDR3 runs 12 residues. Germline loops: CDR1 MDHEN, CDR2 SYDVKM.